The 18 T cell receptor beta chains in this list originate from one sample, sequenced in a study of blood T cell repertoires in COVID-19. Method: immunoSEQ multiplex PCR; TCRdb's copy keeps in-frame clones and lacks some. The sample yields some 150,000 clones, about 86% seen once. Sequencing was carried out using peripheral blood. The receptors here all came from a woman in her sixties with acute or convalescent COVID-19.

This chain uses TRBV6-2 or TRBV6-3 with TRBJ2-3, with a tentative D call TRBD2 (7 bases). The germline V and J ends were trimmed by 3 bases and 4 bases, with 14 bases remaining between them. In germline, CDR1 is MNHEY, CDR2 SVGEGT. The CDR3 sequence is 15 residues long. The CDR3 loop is CASSYRGAQSDTQYF. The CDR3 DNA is TGTGCCAGCAGTTATCGGGGGGCCCAGTCAGATACGCAGTATTTT.

The CDR3 loop is CASSLDVQYGYTF. The DNA for the CDR3 is TGTGCCAGCAGCTTAGATGTTCAGTATGGCTACACCTTC. The chain joins TRBV7-8 to TRBJ1-2; no definite D call. Trimming took off 1 base at V and 5 bases at J, with 8 bases between the two ends. In germline, CDR1 is SGHVS, CDR2 FQNEAQ. CDR3 length: 13 residues.

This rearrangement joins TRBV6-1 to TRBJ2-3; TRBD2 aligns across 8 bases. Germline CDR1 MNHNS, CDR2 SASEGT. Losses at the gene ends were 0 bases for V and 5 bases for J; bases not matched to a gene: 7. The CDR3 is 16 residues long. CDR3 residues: CASSEASGGQGDTQYF. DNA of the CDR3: TGTGCCAGCAGTGAAGCTTCGGGGGGGCAGGGAGATACGCAGTATTTT.

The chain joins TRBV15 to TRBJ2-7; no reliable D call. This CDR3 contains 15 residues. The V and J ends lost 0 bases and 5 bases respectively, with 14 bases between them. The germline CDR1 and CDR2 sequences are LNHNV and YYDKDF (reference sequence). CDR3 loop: CATSRDPPVLNEQYF. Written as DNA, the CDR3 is TGTGCCACCAGCAGAGATCCCCCCGTCCTTAACGAGCAGTACTTC.

CDR3 DNA: TGTGCCAGCAGCTTGGACAGAAACTATGGCTACACCTTC. Translating it yields CASSLDRNYGYTF. V is TRBV5-4 and J is TRBJ1-2; D is ambiguous. Germline CDR1 and CDR2: SGHNT and YYREEE (reference sequence). V was pared by 0 bases and J by 2 bases, with 5 bases between. CDR3 length: 13 residues.

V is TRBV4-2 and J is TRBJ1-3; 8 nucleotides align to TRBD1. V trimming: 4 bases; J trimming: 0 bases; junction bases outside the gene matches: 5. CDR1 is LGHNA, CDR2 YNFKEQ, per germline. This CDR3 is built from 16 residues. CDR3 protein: CASSPEDRASGNTIYF. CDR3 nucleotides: TGTGCCAGCAGCCCTGAGGACAGGGCCTCTGGAAACACCATATATTTT.

The CDR3 spells CASSYSSGTGYGYTF. The DNA for the CDR3 is TGTGCCAGCAGTTACTCTTCAGGGACTGGGTATGGCTACACCTTC. The chain recombines TRBV6-5 with TRBJ1-2; D is perhaps TRBD1 (5 bases). The CDR3 extends over 15 amino acids. Per the germline V gene, CDR1 is MNHEY and CDR2 is SVGAGI. V shed 0 bases and J shed 5 bases, with 13 bases lying between them.

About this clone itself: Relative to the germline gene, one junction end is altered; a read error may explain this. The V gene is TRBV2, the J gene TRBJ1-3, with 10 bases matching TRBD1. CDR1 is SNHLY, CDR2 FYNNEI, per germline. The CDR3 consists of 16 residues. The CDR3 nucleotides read TGTGCCAGCGGTGATTTGACAGGGGGCTCCGGAAACACCATATATTTT. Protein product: CASGDLTGGSGNTIYF.

CDR3 nucleotides: TGTGCCAGCAGCTTAAGAGCGGTCTCTACCGGGGAGCTGTTTTTT. This encodes CASSLRAVSTGELFF. The V and J genes are TRBV7-9 and TRBJ2-2; tentatively, D is TRBD2 (5 bases). This CDR3 has 15 amino acids. V was shortened by 2 bases and J by 5 bases, with 12 bases between the two germline ends. Looked up from germline, CDR1 is SEHNR and CDR2 is FQNEAQ (reference sequence).

CDR3 DNA sequence: TGTGCCAGCAGCTTACGCGGGGGCGCCGGGACAGATACGCAGTATTTT. It yields the protein CASSLRGGAGTDTQYF. V usage is TRBV11-2 and J usage is TRBJ2-3; maybe TRBD2 (7 bases). Deletions cut 2 bases from V and 3 bases from J, with 15 bases between. Germline CDR1 and CDR2: SGHAT and FQNNGV. CDR3 length: 16 amino acids.

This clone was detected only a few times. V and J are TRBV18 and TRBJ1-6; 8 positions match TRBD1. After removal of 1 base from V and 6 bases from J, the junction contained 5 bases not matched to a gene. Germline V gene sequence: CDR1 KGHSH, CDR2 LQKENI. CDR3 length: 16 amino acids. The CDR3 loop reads CASSPRGQGTNSPLHF. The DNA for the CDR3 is TGTGCCAGCTCACCACGAGGACAGGGTACTAATTCACCCCTCCACTTT. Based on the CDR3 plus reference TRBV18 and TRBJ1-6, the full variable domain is NAGVMQNPRHLVRRRGQEARLRCSPMKGHSHVYWYRQLPEEGLKFMVYLQKENIIDESGMPKERFSAEFPKEGPSILRIQQVVRGDSAAYFCASSPRGQGTNSPLHFGNGTRLTVT.

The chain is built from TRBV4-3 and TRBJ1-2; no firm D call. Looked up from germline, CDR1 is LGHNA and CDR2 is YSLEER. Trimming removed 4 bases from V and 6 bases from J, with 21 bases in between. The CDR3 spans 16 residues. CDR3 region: CASSLIPADSLDGYTF. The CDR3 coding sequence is TGCGCCAGCAGCCTCATCCCCGCGGACTCCCTGGATGGCTACACCTTC.

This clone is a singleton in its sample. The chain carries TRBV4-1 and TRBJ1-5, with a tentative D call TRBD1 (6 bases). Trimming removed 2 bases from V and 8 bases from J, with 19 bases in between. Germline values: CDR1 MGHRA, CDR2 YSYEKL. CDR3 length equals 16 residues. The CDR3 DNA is TGCGCCAGCAGCCAACCCCTTCGGACAGCGGGGAAGCCCCAGCATTTT. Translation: CASSQPLRTAGKPQHF.

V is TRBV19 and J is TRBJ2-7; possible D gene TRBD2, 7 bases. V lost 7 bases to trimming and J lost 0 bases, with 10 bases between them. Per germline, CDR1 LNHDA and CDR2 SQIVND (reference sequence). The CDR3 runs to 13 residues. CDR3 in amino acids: CASKGGSSYEQYF. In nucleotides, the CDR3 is TGTGCCAGTAAGGGGGGGTCCTCCTACGAGCAGTACTTC.

The CDR3 nucleotides are TGTGCCATCAGCCCGGGACTCTCACTTTCCTCTGGGGCCAACGTCCTGACTTTC. Translated, it gives CAISPGLSLSSGANVLTF. The chain uses TRBV10-3 and TRBJ2-6; a weak D match, TRBD2 (6 bases). Trimming pared 6 bases from V and 0 bases from J, leaving 18 bases between. The V gene's germline CDR1 is ENHRY and CDR2 SYGVKD. The CDR3 extends over 18 amino acids.

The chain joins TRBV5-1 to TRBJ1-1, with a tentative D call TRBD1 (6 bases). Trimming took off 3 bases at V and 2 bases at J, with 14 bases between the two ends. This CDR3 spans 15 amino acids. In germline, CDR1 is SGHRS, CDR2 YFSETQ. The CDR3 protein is CASSYQPRGNTEAFF. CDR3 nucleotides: TGCGCCAGCAGCTATCAACCCAGGGGAAACACTGAAGCTTTCTTT.

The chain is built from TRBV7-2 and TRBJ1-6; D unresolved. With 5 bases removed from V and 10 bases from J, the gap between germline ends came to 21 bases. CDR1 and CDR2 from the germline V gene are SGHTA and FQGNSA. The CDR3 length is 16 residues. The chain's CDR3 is CASSPQAAAGGSPLHF. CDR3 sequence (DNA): TGTGCCAGCAGCCCCCAGGCCGCCGCGGGCGGCTCACCCCTCCACTTT.

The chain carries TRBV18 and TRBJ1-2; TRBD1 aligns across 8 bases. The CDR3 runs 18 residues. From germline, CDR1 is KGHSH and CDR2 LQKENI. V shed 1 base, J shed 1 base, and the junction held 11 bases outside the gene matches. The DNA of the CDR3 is TGTGCCAGCTCACCACAGGCGCCAGGGGGCATTATTAACTATGGCTACACCTTC. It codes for CASSPQAPGGIINYGYTF.